This entry describes one TCR beta chain. As yet, its antigen is unknown. This specimen belongs to a study of T cell responses to AZD1222 COVID-19 vaccine. Findings of the study overall: CD4 TCRs linked to vaccination spanned spike, dominating at 160-218 and 743-854. Close to half of spike-specific TCRs reportedly recognize unmutated variant regions. Repertoires were sampled only after the peak T cell response. Mostly white British, mostly female donors; authors suggested clonal diversity may be underestimated.

Only in-frame clones appear in the TCRdb table, and some are missing; sequencing was by immunoSEQ multiplex PCR. The sample has 98,000 or so clones, roughly 90% seen once; the top ten hold 18%. This CDR3 contains 19 residues. With 8 bases clipped from V and 5 bases from J, the junction kept 23 bases outside the gene matches. Germline V gene sequence: CDR1 ENHRY, CDR2 SYGVKD. Material: peripheral blood, obtained on day 0 of AZD1222 vaccination. This chain connects TRBV10-3 to TRBJ1-2; 10 bases fit TRBD1. The clonotype was recovered from an adult in good health. CDR3 region: CAIGPQRTGGSPESYGYTF. In DNA form, the CDR3 reads TGTGCCATCGGCCCGCAACGGACAGGGGGTTCCCCAGAGTCTTATGGCTACACCTTC.